The clone carrying this TCR beta chain was seen just once. This record comes from a study of graft-versus-host responses after intestinal transplantation. Profiling relied on immunoSEQ multiplex PCR, and the TCRdb table lists in-frame clones only, not all of them. The profile shows some 14,000 clones, about 68% of them singletons. The authors processed graft tissue to release intraepithelial and lamina propria lymphocytes. This sample comprised ileum tissue, obtained less than 700 days after intestinal transplantation. The source is a human patient who received an intestinal transplant, so some T cells may come from the graft donor.

CDR3 sequence: CASSSHREGGNTIYF. CDR3 bases: TGTGCCAGCAGTTCCCACAGGGAAGGAGGAAACACCATATATTTT. The J gene is TRBJ1-3, the V gene TRBV27, with D perhaps TRBD1 (6 bases). V dropped 4 bases and J dropped 4 bases, with 14 bases sitting between them. Germline CDR1 MNHEY, CDR2 SMNVEV (reference sequence). This CDR3 contains 15 residues.